Below, 14 T cell receptor beta chains from the same sample are listed, as sequenced in a study of CD8 T cells in Susac syndrome. About 0.45 to 1 ug RNA was reverse transcribed with random hexamers. TCRdb re-analysed the immunoSEQ multiplex PCR reads in MiXCR, keeping a single row per CDR3 protein. The top ten clones hold about 9.5% of a sample with some 2,000 distinct CDR3 sequences, 69% of them seen once. Delineation of memory subsets for TEMRA sorting relied upon CD27 and CD45RA staining. The sample comprised CD8+ TEMRA cells from PBMCs. The subset here: FACS-sorted terminally differentiated effector memory CD8+ T cells re-expressing CD45RA (CD8+ TEMRA). The origin of the receptors is a human donor with Susac syndrome.

Comments on this clonotype: A much more abundant neighbour one base away suggests this may be a read error. The chain combines TRBV27 with TRBJ2-7; tentative D call: TRBD2 (5 bases). The CDR3 spans 14 residues. In germline, CDR1 is MNHEY, CDR2 SMNVEV (reference sequence). CDR3: CAGSVFLGAYEQYV. The DNA of the CDR3 is TGTGCCGGCAGCGTCTTCTTGGGAGCCTACGAGCAGTACGTC.

The CDR3 loop is CASSPTGDNQPQHF. Written as DNA, the CDR3 is TGTGCCAGCAGTCCGACAGGGGACAATCAGCCCCAGCATTTT. V usage is TRBV27 and J usage is TRBJ1-5; 8 nucleotides line up with TRBD1. The germline CDR1 and CDR2 sequences are MNHEY and SMNVEV (reference sequence). With 5 bases clipped from V and 3 bases from J, the junction kept 3 bases outside the gene matches. CDR3 length: 14 amino acids.

The chain is built from TRBV4-3 and TRBJ2-1; D remains ambiguous. Between the trimmed V and J ends, which lost 0 bases and 5 bases, there was a span of 11 bases. The CDR3 totals 15 residues. Germline V CDR1 and CDR2: LGHNA, YSLEER. CDR3 residues: CASSQDGLEHNEQFF. Written as DNA, the CDR3 is TGCGCCAGCAGCCAAGACGGGCTAGAGCACAATGAGCAGTTCTTC.

This sequence joins TRBV20-1 and TRBJ1-2; D ambiguous. The CDR3 covers 13 residues. Germline V gene data show CDR1 as DFQATT and CDR2 as SNEGSKA (reference sequence). Between the trimmed V and J ends, which lost 4 bases and 1 base, there was a span of 10 bases. CDR3 protein: CSATDTVNYGYTF. CDR3 DNA: TGCAGTGCTACCGATACAGTTAACTATGGCTACACCTTC.

This clonotype has more than one count but fewer than ten. This chain joins TRBV7-9 and TRBJ1-5; D unresolved. With 5 bases removed from V and 0 bases from J, the gap between germline ends came to 5 bases. CDR1 and CDR2 from the germline V gene are SEHNR and FQNEAQ (reference sequence). The CDR3 totals 13 residues. The CDR3 protein is CASSLHSNQPQHF. For the CDR3, the DNA is TGTGCCAGCAGCCTACATAGCAATCAGCCCCAGCATTTT. Based on the CDR3 plus reference TRBV7-9 and TRBJ1-5, the full variable domain is DTGVSQNPRHKITKRGQNVTFRCDPISEHNRLYWYRQTLGQGPEFLTYFQNEAQLEKSRLLSDRFSAERPKGSFSTLEIQRTEQGDSAMYLCASSLHSNQPQHFGDGTRLSIL.

V gene TRBV9 combines with J gene TRBJ2-3; 7 bases agree with TRBD1. Germline lookup yields CDR1 SGDLS and CDR2 YYNGEE. This CDR3 has 15 amino acids. J lost 1 base, V lost 3 bases, and 5 bases had no gene match. The CDR3 region is CASSGSGTGTDTQYF. The DNA for the CDR3 is TGTGCCAGCAGCGGCTCCGGGACAGGCACAGATACGCAGTATTTT. The full variable domain, its missing parts supplied by reference TRBV9 and TRBJ2-3, is DSGVTQTPKHLITATGQRVTLRCSPRSGDLSVYWYQQSLDQGLQFLIQYYNGEERAKGNILERFSAQQFPDLHSELNLSSLELGDSALYFCASSGSGTGTDTQYFGPGTRLTVL.

A single count supports this clonotype. The V call is TRBV27, the J call TRBJ1-2, with D perhaps matching TRBD1 (5 bases). CDR3 length: 15 residues. V was cut by 0 bases and J by 4 bases, with 12 bases left in between. Germline values: CDR1 MNHEY, CDR2 SMNVEV (reference sequence). CDR3 sequence reads: CASSLSPGIAYGYTF. CDR3 nucleotides: TGTGCCAGCAGTTTATCGCCAGGGATCGCCTATGGCTACACCTTC.

V usage is TRBV20-1 and J usage is TRBJ1-1; D is perhaps TRBD1 (5 bases). The CDR3 sequence is 15 residues long. The germline gives CDR1 DFQATT, CDR2 SNEGSKA (reference sequence). V lost 6 bases, J lost 4 bases, and 21 bases lay in between. CDR3 sequence (DNA): TGCAGTGCCCCAGGGTTGGACGTGGGAAGCACTGAAGCTTTCTTT. Its translation: CSAPGLDVGSTEAFF.

There are a few counts of this clonotype. The chain carries TRBV19 and TRBJ1-5; D may be TRBD1 (5 bases). The CDR3 loop spans 16 amino acids. V shed 3 bases and J shed 0 bases, with 12 bases lying between them. Germline-derived CDR1 and CDR2 are LNHDA and SQIVND (reference sequence). CDR3 sequence reads: CASSMSFDSSNQPQHF. The CDR3 nucleotides are TGTGCCAGTAGTATGTCCTTTGACAGTAGCAATCAGCCCCAGCATTTT.

The V gene is TRBV7-2, the J gene TRBJ2-7; TRBD1 aligns across 8 bases. The V segment lost 1 base and the J segment 2 bases; nucleotides outside the gene matches: 16. Germline V gene lookup returns CDR1 SGHTA and CDR2 FQGNSA. This CDR3 has 19 amino acids. The DNA of the CDR3 is TGTGCCAGCAGCTTAGTTTTGGGGACAGGCTGCCTCCAGGCCTACGAGCAGTACTTC. This translates into CASSLVLGTGCLQAYEQYF.

The V and J genes are TRBV6-1 and TRBJ2-1; 10 bases line up with TRBD2. V trimming: 10 bases; J trimming: 7 bases; junction bases outside the gene matches: 13. The CDR3 loop spans 15 amino acids. Germline V CDR1 and CDR2: MNHNS, SASEGT. CDR3 sequence reads: CATEESSGSLNEQFF. The CDR3 nucleotides read TGTGCCACGGAAGAATCTAGCGGGAGTTTAAATGAGCAGTTCTTC.

Only a few counts were recorded for this clonotype. J is TRBJ2-7 and V is TRBV7-2; 12 bases fit TRBD1. The CDR3 covers 19 residues. Germline CDR1 SGHTA, CDR2 FQGNSA. The ends lost 5 bases at V and 2 bases at J; junction bases unmatched: 16. The CDR3 protein is CASSVGLGTGGLQAYEQYF. The CDR3 DNA is TGTGCCAGCAGCGTAGGTTTGGGGACAGGGGGCCTCCAGGCCTACGAGCAGTACTTC.

This clonotype has a single count. The chain uses TRBV5-1 and TRBJ2-7; TRBD1 aligns across 7 bases. V shed 2 bases and J 2 bases; nucleotides not matched to a gene: 4. This CDR3 has 14 amino acids. Germline V gene lookup returns CDR1 SGHRS and CDR2 YFSETQ. The CDR3 DNA follows: TGCGCCAGCAGCTTCTCGACAGGGACCTACGAGCAGTACTTC. Translation: CASSFSTGTYEQYF.

J is TRBJ1-2 and V is TRBV6-6, with D unresolved. V lost 8 bases to trimming and J lost 3 bases, with 10 bases between them. Germline V lookup: CDR1 MNHNY, CDR2 SVGAGI (reference sequence). The CDR3 sequence is 12 residues long. The CDR3 region is CASGSGDYGYTF. CDR3 nucleotides: TGTGCCAGCGGCTCAGGCGACTATGGCTACACCTTC.